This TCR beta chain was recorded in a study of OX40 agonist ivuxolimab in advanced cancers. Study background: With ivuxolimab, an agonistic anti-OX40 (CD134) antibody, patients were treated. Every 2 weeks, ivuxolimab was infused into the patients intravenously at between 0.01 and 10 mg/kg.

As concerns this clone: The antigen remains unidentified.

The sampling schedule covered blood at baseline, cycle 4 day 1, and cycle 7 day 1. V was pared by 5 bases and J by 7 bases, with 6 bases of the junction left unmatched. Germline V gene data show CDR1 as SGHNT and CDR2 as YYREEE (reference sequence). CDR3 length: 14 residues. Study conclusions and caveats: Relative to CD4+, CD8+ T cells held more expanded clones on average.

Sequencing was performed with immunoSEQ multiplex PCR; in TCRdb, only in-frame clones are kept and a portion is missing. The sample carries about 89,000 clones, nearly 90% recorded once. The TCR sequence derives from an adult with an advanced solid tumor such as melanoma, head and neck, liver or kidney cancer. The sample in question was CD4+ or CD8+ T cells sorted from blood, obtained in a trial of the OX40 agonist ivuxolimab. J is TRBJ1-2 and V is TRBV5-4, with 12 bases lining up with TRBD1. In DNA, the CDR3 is TGTGCCAGCAGTTGGGACAGGGGGCCGCCTGGCTACACCTTC. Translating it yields CASSWDRGPPGYTF.